The 5 T cell receptor beta chains in this list originate from one sample, sequenced in a study of identical twins. Each CDR3 protein gets one entry after TCRdb re-called the 5' RACE reads with MiXCR. The sample shows 400,000 to 650,000 distinct CDR3 sequences, roughly a fifth of them seen only once. These data are also associated with another study on T cells expressing NK-cell markers.

The sample comprised CD4+ T cells sorted from blood. The receptors here all came from a woman aged 18-30 years in good health.

This clonotype has more than one count but fewer than ten. The gene calls are TRBV20-1 and TRBJ1-2; the D is unclear. The CDR3 loop spans 12 amino acids. Germline lookup yields CDR1 DFQATT and CDR2 SNEGSKA (reference sequence). V gave up 6 bases and J gave up 5 bases, with 13 bases separating them. The CDR3 bases are TGCAGTGCAACACCCGAACGTTATGGCTACACCTTC. Protein: CSATPERYGYTF.

This clonotype was seen more than once but under ten times. The genes are TRBV2 and TRBJ1-6; D may be TRBD1 (6 bases). From germline, CDR1 is SNHLY and CDR2 FYNNEI. The germline V and J ends were trimmed by 5 bases and 11 bases, with 13 bases remaining between them. The CDR3 contains 13 residues. The CDR3 DNA reads TGTGCCAGCAGTAACGGACAGTCCACACCCCTCCACTTT. Translating gives CASSNGQSTPLHF.

This sequence joins TRBV5-1 and TRBJ2-3; 8 bases are a match to TRBD2. This CDR3 has 16 amino acids. The V segment lost 0 bases and the J segment 2 bases; nucleotides outside the gene matches: 5. Per germline, CDR1 SGHRS and CDR2 YFSETQ. The CDR3: CASSLGASGFTDTQYF. Here the CDR3 DNA reads TGCGCCAGCAGCTTGGGGGCTAGCGGGTTCACAGATACGCAGTATTTT.

The CDR3 DNA follows: TGTGCCAGCAGCTTAAATAGGAGAATGACTAGCGGGGAAGCTCCCACAGATACGCAGTATTTT. This gives the protein CASSLNRRMTSGEAPTDTQYF. The chain joins TRBV7-3 to TRBJ2-3; 11 bases are a match to TRBD2. Germline V lookup: CDR1 SGHTA, CDR2 FQGTGA. The CDR3 runs 21 residues. The J segment lost 2 bases and the V segment lost 1 base, leaving 17 bases of the junction unmatched.

V and J are TRBV10-3 and TRBJ2-1, with D perhaps assigned TRBD1 or TRBD2 (6 bases each). Deletions cut 2 bases from V and 9 bases from J, with 8 bases between. Germline CDR1 and CDR2: ENHRY and SYGVKD. The CDR3 is 12 residues long. The CDR3 sequence is CAISETGAEQFF. The CDR3 nucleotides are TGTGCCATCAGTGAGACGGGGGCTGAGCAGTTCTTC.